Following are 10 T cell receptor beta chains from one sample sequenced in a study of cytomegalovirus exposure and HLA in healthy donors. PCR used 60 Vbeta primers and 13 Jbeta primers. This table comes from immunoSEQ multiplex PCR, and its TCRdb copy is limited to in-frame clones, with some not included. This sample carries 95,000 to 110,000 clones, roughly three quarters of them seen once, and the ten largest clones take about 2%. Sequenced input: PBMCs. These receptors were collected from a man aged 18 to 30 in good health and CMV-seronegative.

The V gene is TRBV6-1, the J gene TRBJ1-1; 7 bases agree with TRBD1. The CDR3 has 15 residues. Germline trimming cut 2 bases from V and 1 base from J; bases unmatched to any gene: 4. Germline V CDR1 and CDR2: MNHNS, SASEGT. The CDR3 region has the DNA TGTGCCAGCAGTGAAACAGGGGTCTCGAACACTGAAGCTTTCTTT. Protein product: CASSETGVSNTEAFF.

The chain couples TRBV7-9 to TRBJ2-5; possible D gene TRBD1, 6 bases. Germline CDR1 and CDR2: SEHNR and FQNEAQ (reference sequence). The CDR3 loop spans 16 amino acids. The V gene lost 5 bases and the J gene lost 2 bases, with 18 bases spanning the gap. CDR3 bases: TGTGCCAGCAGCACACCGCCTCAGGGGATTCAAGAGACCCAGTACTTC. Its translation: CASSTPPQGIQETQYF.

This rearrangement joins TRBV6-5 to TRBJ2-2; 11 positions match TRBD2. This CDR3 region has 16 residues. CDR1 is MNHEY, CDR2 SVGAGI, per germline. V lost 2 bases and J lost 5; bases outside the gene matches: 4. CDR3 in DNA: TGTGCCAGCAGTTACGGTAGCGGGGGGGTAACCGGGGAGCTGTTTTTT. It translates to CASSYGSGGVTGELFF.

The sample holds a few counts of this clone. The chain combines TRBV10-3 with TRBJ2-2; D is possibly TRBD1 (6 bases). The CDR3 has 17 residues. Germline V CDR1 and CDR2: ENHRY, SYGVKD. Trimming stripped 3 bases from V and 3 bases from J, with 17 bases between. DNA of the CDR3: TGTGCCATCAGTGACCCCGTTGACAGGCTAGACACCGGGGAGCTGTTTTTT. It specifies CAISDPVDRLDTGELFF.

This chain links TRBV15 with TRBJ2-7; a possible D gene is TRBD2 (6 bases). V was pared by 0 bases and J by 6 bases, with 12 bases between. The CDR3 has 14 residues. Germline assignment: CDR1 LNHNV and CDR2 YYDKDF (reference sequence). The CDR3 DNA is TGTGCCACCAGCAGAGACTATGGAGGGTCCGAGCAGTACTTC. Translated, it gives CATSRDYGGSEQYF.

The gene calls are TRBV5-1 and TRBJ2-3, with a possible D match to TRBD2 (6 bases). CDR3 size: 15 residues. Per the germline V gene, CDR1 is SGHRS and CDR2 is YFSETQ. The ends were cut back, 1 base at V and 2 bases at J, with 11 bases in the middle. In DNA form, the CDR3 reads TGCGCCAGCAGCTTGCGGGGGTCCCTCACAGATACGCAGTATTTT. This gives the protein CASSLRGSLTDTQYF.

The sample holds a few counts of this clone. This sequence joins TRBV6-5 and TRBJ1-1; 9 nucleotides align to TRBD1. There are 15 residues in the CDR3. Germline CDR1 reads MNHEY; CDR2 reads SVGAGI. After removal of 4 bases from V and 1 base from J, the junction contained 4 bases not matched to a gene. The CDR3 sequence: CASSSLTGGNTEAFF. The CDR3 DNA follows: TGTGCCAGCAGTTCCCTGACAGGGGGGAACACTGAAGCTTTCTTT.

The J gene is TRBJ2-1, the V gene TRBV2; maybe TRBD1 (6 bases). Per germline, CDR1 SNHLY and CDR2 FYNNEI. The ends were cut back, 4 bases at V and 1 base at J, with 14 bases in the middle. CDR3 size: 16 residues. The CDR3 region is CASSAPGTWSYNEQFF. The CDR3 bases are TGTGCCAGCAGTGCCCCCGGGACATGGTCCTACAATGAGCAGTTCTTC.

The chain joins TRBV15 to TRBJ2-1; 10 bases are shared with TRBD2. The V gene's germline CDR1 is LNHNV and CDR2 YYDKDF (reference sequence). The CDR3 extends over 14 amino acids. J gave up 7 bases and V 5 bases, and 5 bases lay outside the gene matches. The CDR3 reads CATSGTSGVNEQFF. The CDR3 region has the DNA TGTGCCACCAGCGGCACTAGCGGGGTGAATGAGCAGTTCTTC.

This clone was seen more than once but under ten times. The chain links TRBV6-6 to TRBJ1-3; tentative D call: TRBD1 (6 bases). CDR3 length: 13 amino acids. V dropped 4 bases and J dropped 4 bases, with 8 bases sitting between them. CDR1 and CDR2 (germline): MNHNY, SVGAGI (reference sequence). The CDR3 region is CASSLQGGNTIYF. CDR3 bases: TGTGCCAGCAGTTTACAGGGCGGAAACACCATATATTTT.